Described below is a single TCR beta chain sequence and its context. The data were obtained in a study of blood T cell repertoires in COVID-19. This CDR3 comprises 14 residues. V lost 0 bases and J lost 7, with 11 bases in between. Germline V gene sequence: CDR1 SGHRS, CDR2 YFSETQ. Per the original methods: Amplification with reference gene primers provided the estimates of nucleated cell counts. The repertoire was sequenced with immunoSEQ multiplex PCR; TCRdb's copy has only in-frame clones and lacks some. From that table come the V and J calls and clone size; the DNA was used to work out D and trimming. This table holds about 320,000 clones, more than 70% found once.

J is TRBJ2-4 and V is TRBV5-1, with TRBD2 as a possible D gene (5 bases). The specimen was peripheral blood. This TCR was recovered from a woman in her twenties or thirties with COVID-19, enrolled during active disease. CDR3 sequence reads: CASSLVGSGNIQYF. The CDR3 DNA reads as TGCGCCAGCAGCTTGGTAGGGTCGGGGAACATTCAGTACTTC.